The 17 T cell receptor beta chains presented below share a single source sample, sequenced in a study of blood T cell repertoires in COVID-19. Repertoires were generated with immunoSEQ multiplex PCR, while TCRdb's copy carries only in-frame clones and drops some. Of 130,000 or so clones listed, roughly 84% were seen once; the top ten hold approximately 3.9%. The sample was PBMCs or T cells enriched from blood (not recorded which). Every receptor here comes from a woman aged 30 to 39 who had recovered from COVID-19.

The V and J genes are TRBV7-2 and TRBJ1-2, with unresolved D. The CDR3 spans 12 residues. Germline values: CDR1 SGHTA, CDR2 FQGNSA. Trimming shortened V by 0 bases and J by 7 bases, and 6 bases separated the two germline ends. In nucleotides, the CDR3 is TGTGCCAGCAGCTTAGCGGAGGGTGGCTACACCTTC. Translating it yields CASSLAEGGYTF.

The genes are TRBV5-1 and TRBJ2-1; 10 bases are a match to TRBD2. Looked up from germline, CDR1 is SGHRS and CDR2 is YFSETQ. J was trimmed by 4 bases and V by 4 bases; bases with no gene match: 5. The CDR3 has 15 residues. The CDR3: CASSPGLAFYNEQFF. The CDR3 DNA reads TGCGCCAGCAGCCCGGGACTAGCGTTTTACAATGAGCAGTTCTTC.

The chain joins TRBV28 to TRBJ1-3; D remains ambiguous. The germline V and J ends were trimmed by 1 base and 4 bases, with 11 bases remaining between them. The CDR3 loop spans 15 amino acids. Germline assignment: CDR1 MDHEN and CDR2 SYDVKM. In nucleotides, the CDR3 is TGTGCCAGCAGTTTATTGTACAGTTCAGGAAACACCATATATTTT. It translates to CASSLLYSSGNTIYF.

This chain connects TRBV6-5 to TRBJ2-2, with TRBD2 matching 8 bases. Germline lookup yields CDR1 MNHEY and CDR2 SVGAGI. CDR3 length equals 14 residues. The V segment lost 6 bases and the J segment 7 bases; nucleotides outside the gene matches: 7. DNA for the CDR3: TGTGCCAGCAGCCCGGGACTAGGGTTCGGGGAGCTGTTTTTT. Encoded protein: CASSPGLGFGELFF.

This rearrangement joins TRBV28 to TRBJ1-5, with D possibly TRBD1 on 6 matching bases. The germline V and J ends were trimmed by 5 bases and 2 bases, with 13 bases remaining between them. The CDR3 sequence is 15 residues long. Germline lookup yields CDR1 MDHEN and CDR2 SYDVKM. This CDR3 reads CASSSPGAGNQPQHF. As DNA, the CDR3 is TGTGCCAGCAGTAGCCCAGGGGCGGGCAATCAGCCCCAGCATTTT.

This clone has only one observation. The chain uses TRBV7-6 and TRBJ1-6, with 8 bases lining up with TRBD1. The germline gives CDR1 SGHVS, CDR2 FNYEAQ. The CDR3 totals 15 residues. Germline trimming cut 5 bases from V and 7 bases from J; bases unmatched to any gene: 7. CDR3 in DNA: TGTGCCAGCAGCCTTAGACAGGGGCTGAATTCACCCCTCCACTTT. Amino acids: CASSLRQGLNSPLHF.

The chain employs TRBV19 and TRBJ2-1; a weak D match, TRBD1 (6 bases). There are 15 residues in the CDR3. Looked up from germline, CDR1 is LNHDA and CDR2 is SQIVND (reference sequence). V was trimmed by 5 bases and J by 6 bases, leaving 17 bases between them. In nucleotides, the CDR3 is TGTGCCAGTAGTTCTATATTAACAGGGTCCAATGAGCAGTTCTTC. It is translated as CASSSILTGSNEQFF. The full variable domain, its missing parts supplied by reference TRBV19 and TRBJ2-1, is DGGITQSPKYLFRKEGQNVTLSCEQNLNHDAMYWYRQDPGQGLRLIYYSQIVNDFQKGDIAEGYSVSREKKESFPLTVTSAQKNPTAFYLCASSSILTGSNEQFFGPGTRLTVL.

The CDR3 DNA sequence: TGTGCCAGCAGTTACGGCGGCACCATTGCTTTCTTT. Amino acid sequence: CASSYGGTIAFF. The chain couples TRBV6-5 to TRBJ1-1; the D is unclear. Germline CDR1 and CDR2: MNHEY and SVGAGI. V shed 2 bases and J shed 11 bases, with 12 bases lying between them. The CDR3 is 12 residues long.

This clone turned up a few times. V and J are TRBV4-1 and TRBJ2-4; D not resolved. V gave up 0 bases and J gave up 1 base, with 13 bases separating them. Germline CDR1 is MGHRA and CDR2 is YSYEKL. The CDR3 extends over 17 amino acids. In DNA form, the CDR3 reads TGCGCCAGCAGCCAAGAATTGGTCAGATCGGCCAAAAACATTCAGTACTTC. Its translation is CASSQELVRSAKNIQYF.

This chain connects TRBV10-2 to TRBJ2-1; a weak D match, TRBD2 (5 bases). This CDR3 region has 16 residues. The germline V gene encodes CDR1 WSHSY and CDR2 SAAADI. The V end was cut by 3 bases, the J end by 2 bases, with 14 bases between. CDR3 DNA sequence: TGCGCCAGCAGTGAAGTGGAGGCCATTACCTACAATGAGCAGTTCTTC. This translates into CASSEVEAITYNEQFF.

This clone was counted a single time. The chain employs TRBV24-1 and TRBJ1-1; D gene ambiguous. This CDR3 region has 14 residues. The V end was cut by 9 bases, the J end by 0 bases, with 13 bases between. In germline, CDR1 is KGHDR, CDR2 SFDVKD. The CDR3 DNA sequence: TGTGCCACCCAGGCCGGTTCAGTGAACACTGAAGCTTTCTTT. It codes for CATQAGSVNTEAFF.

CDR3 bases: TGTGCCTGGAGTATTAGGGCGGGGGAGACCCAGTACTTC. Protein sequence: CAWSIRAGETQYF. The V and J genes are TRBV30 and TRBJ2-5; perhaps TRBD2 as D (6 bases). The CDR3 totals 13 residues. CDR1 is GTSNPN, CDR2 SVGIG, per germline (reference sequence). Trimming pared 2 bases from V and 5 bases from J, leaving 12 bases between.

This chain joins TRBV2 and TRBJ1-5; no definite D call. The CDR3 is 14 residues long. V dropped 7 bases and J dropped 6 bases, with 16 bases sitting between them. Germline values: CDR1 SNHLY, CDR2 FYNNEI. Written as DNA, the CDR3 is TGTGCCAGCATCTCGAACCGAGGGCGTCAGCCCCAGCATTTT. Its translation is CASISNRGRQPQHF.

CDR3 DNA sequence: TGTGCCAGCGCGGGACGGAACACCGGGGAGCTGTTTTTT. Translation: CASAGRNTGELFF. The gene calls are TRBV11-2 and TRBJ2-2; D perhaps matches TRBD2 (6 bases). Per the germline V gene, CDR1 is SGHAT and CDR2 is FQNNGV. The CDR3 is 13 amino acids. V was shortened by 8 bases and J by 1 base, with 8 bases between the two germline ends.

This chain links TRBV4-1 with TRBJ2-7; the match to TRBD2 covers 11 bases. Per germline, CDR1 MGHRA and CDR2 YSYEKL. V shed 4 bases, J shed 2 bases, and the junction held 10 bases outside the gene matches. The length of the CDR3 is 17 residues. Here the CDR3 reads CASSPRIAGGLAYEQYF. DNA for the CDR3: TGCGCCAGCAGCCCCCGGATAGCGGGAGGGTTAGCCTACGAGCAGTACTTC.

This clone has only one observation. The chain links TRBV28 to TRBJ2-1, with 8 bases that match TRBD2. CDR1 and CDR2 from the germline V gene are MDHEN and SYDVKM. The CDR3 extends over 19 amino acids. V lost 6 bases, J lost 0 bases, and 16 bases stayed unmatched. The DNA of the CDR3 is TGTGCCAGCAGCTTTGGGCTAGCGGGCCATCAAAGCTCCTACAATGAGCAGTTCTTC. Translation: CASSFGLAGHQSSYNEQFF.

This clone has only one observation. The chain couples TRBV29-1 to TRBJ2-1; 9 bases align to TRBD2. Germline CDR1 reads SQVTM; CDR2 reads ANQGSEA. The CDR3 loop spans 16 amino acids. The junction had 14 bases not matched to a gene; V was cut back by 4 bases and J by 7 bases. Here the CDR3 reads CSVAVPDSGRWNEQFF. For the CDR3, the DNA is TGCAGCGTTGCAGTTCCCGATAGCGGGAGATGGAATGAGCAGTTCTTC.